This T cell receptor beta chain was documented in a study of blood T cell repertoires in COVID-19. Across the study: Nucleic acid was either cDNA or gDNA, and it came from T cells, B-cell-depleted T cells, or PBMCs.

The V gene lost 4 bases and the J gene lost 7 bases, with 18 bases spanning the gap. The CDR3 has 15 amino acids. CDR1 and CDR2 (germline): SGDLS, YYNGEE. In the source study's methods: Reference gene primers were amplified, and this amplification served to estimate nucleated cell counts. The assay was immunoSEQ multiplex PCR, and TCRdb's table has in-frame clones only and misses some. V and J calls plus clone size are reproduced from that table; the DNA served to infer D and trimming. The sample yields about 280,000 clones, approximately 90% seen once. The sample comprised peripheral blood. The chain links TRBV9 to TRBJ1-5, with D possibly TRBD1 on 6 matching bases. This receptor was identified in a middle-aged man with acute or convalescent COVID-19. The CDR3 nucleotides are TGTGCCAGCAGCCTAAAGGGGGGGGTGGAACAGCCCCAGCATTTT. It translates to CASSLKGGVEQPQHF.